This T cell receptor beta chain was captured by sequencing in a study of CD8+ T cells in alopecia areata. In the study overall: At a dose of 5 to 10 mg twice daily, oral tofacitinib was given to treated patients. Tofacitinib treatment spanned 6 to 18 months, with 6 months off drug afterward. Disease severity was quantified as SALT score of affected scalp area. Study-wide findings and caveats: Among the 100 top clones, expanded CD8+ clones, like scalp clonality, were significantly decreased by tofacitinib.

RNA extraction and reverse transcription yielded cDNA as sequencing template. Produced via immunoSEQ multiplex PCR; TCRdb's table is partial and in-frame only. The repertoire includes 210,000 or so clones, approximately 72% of them detected once, and roughly 1.2% sits in the top ten. Treatment indicated: oral pan-JAK inhibitor, 5-10 mg twice daily. About this clone: Its matching antigen is unknown.

V lost 3 bases and J lost 0, with 25 bases in between. The germline gives CDR1 SGHRS, CDR2 YFSETQ. The CDR3 loop spans 20 amino acids. The J gene is TRBJ1-5, the V gene TRBV5-1; a weak D match, TRBD1 (6 bases). Material: CD4+ T cells sorted from blood, obtained around week 46, from a patient treated with tofacitinib. The receptor's source is a human donor with alopecia areata. The CDR3 nucleotides are TGCGCCAGCAGCTGGGGGCTTGGAGGGAACGATCTTTATAGCAATCAGCCCCAGCATTTT. Protein: CASSWGLGGNDLYSNQPQHF.